The 24 T cell receptor beta chains below all came from one sample that was sequenced in a study of molecular identifiers for immune sequencing clone quantification. TCRdb re-called the PCR reads through MiXCR, storing one row per CDR3 protein. The sample yields 460,000 or so distinct CDR3 sequences, 25% seen once. The sample taken for sequencing was naive CD8+ T cells from blood, with Jurkat cell RNA spiked in. As to subset: FACS-sorted CD8+CD4-CCR7+CD45RA+ naive T cells. The receptors here all came from a human donor in good health. Some libraries in this study had Jurkat cell RNA spiked in.

This clonotype was found many times. The rearrangement joins TRBV4-3 to TRBJ2-3, with TRBD2 matching 7 bases. J was trimmed by 0 bases and V by 0 bases; bases with no gene match: 9. Germline V gene data show CDR1 as LGHNA and CDR2 as YSLEER. The CDR3 covers 18 residues. DNA of the CDR3: TGCGCCAGCAGCCAAGAGTCTAGCGGATACTCTAGCACAGATACGCAGTATTTT. Its translation: CASSQESSGYSSTDTQYF.

The table lists this clonotype with many counts. The CDR3: CASSLAPGTSGSVSGETQYF. The CDR3 bases are TGTGCCAGCAGTTTAGCGCCGGGAACTAGCGGGAGTGTCAGTGGAGAGACCCAGTACTTC. The chain combines TRBV12-3 or TRBV12-4 with TRBJ2-5; 11 nucleotides match TRBD2. V lost 0 bases to trimming and J lost 4 bases; unmatched junction nucleotides: 16. This CDR3 is 20 amino acids long.

The chain joins TRBV12-3 or TRBV12-4 to TRBJ2-7; D remains unclear. Trimming stripped 2 bases from V and 0 bases from J, with 8 bases between. This CDR3 spans 14 amino acids. DNA for the CDR3: TGTGCCAGCAGTTTATCGTGGCCCTCCTACGAGCAGTACTTC. Residues: CASSLSWPSYEQYF.

As for this clonotype: The final CDR3 position lacks the conserved phenylalanine or tryptophan, pointing to a likely read error. This chain joins TRBV29-1 and TRBJ2-2, with unresolved D. The CDR3 length is 13 residues. Germline V CDR1 and CDR2: SQVTM, ANQGSEA. CDR3 amino acids: CSVELINTAELFY. CDR3 coding DNA: TGCAGCGTTGAACTAATCAACACCGCGGAGCTGTTTTAT.

Notes on this clonotype: A read error is possible here, since a much larger clone lies one base away. This chain joins TRBV5-1 and TRBJ2-7; TRBD2 might be the D (5 bases). V was trimmed by 5 bases and J by 9 bases, leaving 18 bases between them. Germline CDR1 and CDR2: SGHRS and YFSETQ. The CDR3 covers 13 residues. CDR3 sequence (DNA): TGCGCCAGCAGGATGGTAGGAGGAGACGGGCAGTACTTC. Its protein product is CASRMVGGDGQYF.

In regard to this clonotype: Germline is not matched at one junction end, which may reflect a read error. This chain connects TRBV29-1 to TRBJ2-3; a weak D match, TRBD1 (6 bases). The CDR3 contains 14 residues. The V gene's germline CDR1 is SQVTM and CDR2 ANQGSEA. DNA for the CDR3: TGCAGCGTTGATTTAGGGGGTAGCACAGATACGCGGTATTTT. Translating gives CSVDLGGSTDTRYF.

A note on this clonotype: The junction and the germline gene differ at one end; a read error may be behind it. CDR3 amino acids: CASTAGPNAEAFF. The CDR3 nucleotides read TGTGCCAGCACTGCAGGGCCGAACGCTGAAGCTTTCTTT. V and J are TRBV9 and TRBJ1-1, with a weak D call TRBD1 (5 bases). Germline V gene data show CDR1 as SGDLS and CDR2 as YYNGEE. The CDR3 length is 13 residues.

This clonotype was seen many times. The chain uses TRBV15 and TRBJ1-3; D gene unclear. The CDR3 has 15 amino acids. The V end lost 5 bases, the J end lost 4 bases, and 15 bases lay between the germline ends. The germline gives CDR1 LNHNV, CDR2 YYDKDF (reference sequence). CDR3 nucleotide sequence: TGTGCCACCAGCCCAACCCTCGGGTTGGGAAACACCATATATTTT. It is translated as CATSPTLGLGNTIYF.

A remark on this clonotype: This may stem from a read error, because a much larger clone lies one nucleotide away. The chain recombines TRBV6-1 with TRBJ1-5; D call uncertain. The germline gives CDR1 MNHNS, CDR2 SASEGT. The CDR3 length is 15 residues. The CDR3 DNA sequence: TGTGCCGGCAGTGAAGGGCAGCCTAATAATCAGCCCCAGCATTTT. This encodes CAGSEGQPNNQPQHF.

At least ten counts were recorded for this clonotype. The chain recombines TRBV20-1 with TRBJ2-4; no clear D. Germline CDR1 and CDR2: DFQATT and SNEGSKA (reference sequence). The CDR3 extends over 11 amino acids. V gave up 6 bases and J gave up 10 bases, with 13 bases separating them. The CDR3 protein is CSAKDIVIQYF. CDR3 DNA sequence: TGCAGTGCAAAAGACATCGTAATTCAGTACTTC.

There are many counts of this clonotype. The chain is built from TRBV6-5 and TRBJ1-1; maybe TRBD1 (6 bases). Germline V gives CDR1 MNHEY, CDR2 SVGAGI. The CDR3 runs 15 residues. The V end was cut by 0 bases, the J end by 4 bases, with 12 bases between. The chain's CDR3 is CASSYSNGGGTEAFF. The CDR3 nucleotides are TGTGCCAGCAGTTACTCGAACGGGGGCGGCACTGAAGCTTTCTTT.

CDR3 bases: TGTGCCAGCAGGCCACAGGGGGCGCTTTATGGCTACACCTTC. It encodes CASRPQGALYGYTF. J is TRBJ1-2 and V is TRBV28, with 9 bases identical to TRBD1. CDR1 is MDHEN, CDR2 SYDVKM, per germline. This CDR3 is built from 14 residues. With 6 bases clipped from V and 5 bases from J, the junction kept 7 bases outside the gene matches.

In this sample, this clonotype turned up many times. The gene calls are TRBV15 and TRBJ2-3; the match to TRBD2 covers 7 bases. The CDR3 extends over 15 amino acids. V lost 2 bases, J lost 0 bases, and 2 bases stayed unmatched. The germline gives CDR1 LNHNV, CDR2 YYDKDF (reference sequence). The CDR3 loop reads CATSRLAVSTDTQYF. CDR3 DNA sequence: TGTGCCACCAGCAGACTAGCGGTTAGCACAGATACGCAGTATTTT.

This clonotype has a handful of counts. This rearrangement joins TRBV9 to TRBJ2-3, with D possibly being TRBD1 (6 bases). The CDR3 contains 20 residues. Germline CDR1 SGDLS, CDR2 YYNGEE. V was clipped by 3 bases and J by 0 bases, with 26 bases between them. CDR3 in DNA: TGTGCCAGCAGCGGATTCGTGGGATCAGGGGAGACCTTTAGCACAGATACGCAGTATTTT. Translating it yields CASSGFVGSGETFSTDTQYF.

This clonotype appeared a few times. This chain uses TRBV12-5 with TRBJ2-7; D unresolved. Trimming shortened V by 3 bases and J by 0 bases, and 6 bases separated the two germline ends. Germline V gene data show CDR1 as LGHNT and CDR2 as FRNRAP. CDR3 length: 13 amino acids. The CDR3: CASGFYSSYEQYF. CDR3 nucleotides: TGTGCTAGTGGTTTTTACAGCTCCTACGAGCAGTACTTC.

This clonotype was counted only a few times. The rearrangement joins TRBV28 to TRBJ2-7, with a possible D match to TRBD2 (5 bases). Per germline, CDR1 MDHEN and CDR2 SYDVKM. CDR3 length: 13 amino acids. The V and J ends lost 7 bases and 4 bases respectively, with 14 bases between them. The CDR3 sequence: CASKGSGSYEQYF. The CDR3 nucleotides are TGTGCCAGCAAGGGAAGCGGATCTTACGAGCAGTACTTC.

The chain joins TRBV12-3 or TRBV12-4 to TRBJ1-1; D unclear. The CDR3 is made up of 16 amino acids. The germline V and J ends were trimmed by 5 bases and 1 base, with 17 bases remaining between them. CDR3 in DNA: TGTGCCAGCAGTCCTACCGGGTCTCTCTCGAACACTGAAGCTTTCTTT. It yields the protein CASSPTGSLSNTEAFF.

This clonotype was counted ten times or more. CDR3 in amino acids: CASSFPAADMNTEAFF. The CDR3, as DNA: TGTGCCAGCAGCTTCCCGGCAGCCGACATGAACACTGAAGCTTTCTTT. The V and J genes are TRBV5-4 and TRBJ1-1; D call uncertain. CDR3 length: 16 amino acids. Trimming stripped 2 bases from V and 0 bases from J, with 14 bases between. CDR1 and CDR2 from the germline V gene are SGHNT and YYREEE (reference sequence).

This clonotype was found many times. The rearrangement joins TRBV5-1 to TRBJ1-1; D gene unclear. The V end was cut by 4 bases, the J end by 2 bases, with 12 bases between. CDR1 and CDR2 (germline): SGHRS, YFSETQ. The CDR3 contains 14 residues. In nucleotides, the CDR3 is TGCGCCAGCAGCCGGCCGGGAGAAAACACTGAAGCTTTCTTT. Protein sequence: CASSRPGENTEAFF.

Turning to this clonotype: A much more abundant neighbour one base away suggests this may be a read error. The rearrangement uses TRBV29-1 and TRBJ2-5; 9 bases are a match to TRBD1. This CDR3 has 17 amino acids. V trimming: 0 bases; J trimming: 0 bases; junction bases outside the gene matches: 8. CDR1 and CDR2 (germline): SQVTM, ANQGSEA. Here the CDR3 DNA reads TGCAGCGTTGAAGATCTGGGACAGGGACCGTACCAAGAGACCCAGTACTTC. Its protein is CSVEDLGQGPYQETQYF.

This clonotype was counted a few times. The V and J genes are TRBV10-1 and TRBJ2-1; the match to TRBD2 covers 11 bases. V was pared by 3 bases and J by 4 bases, with 5 bases of the junction left unmatched. Germline loops: CDR1 WNHNN, CDR2 SYGVQD (reference sequence). The length of the CDR3 is 16 residues. CDR3 sequence (DNA): TGCGCCAGCAGTGAACTAGCGGGGGACCTATACAATGAGCAGTTCTTC. This translates into CASSELAGDLYNEQFF.

This chain uses TRBV30 with TRBJ2-1; the match to TRBD1 covers 7 bases. Germline lookup yields CDR1 GTSNPN and CDR2 SVGIG (reference sequence). The CDR3 spans 14 residues. Trimming at V came to 1 base and at J to 4 bases, leaving 4 bases not matched to a gene. The chain's CDR3 is CAWSGTGIYNEQFF. The DNA of the CDR3 is TGTGCCTGGAGTGGGACAGGAATATACAATGAGCAGTTCTTC. The full variable domain, with the rest looked up from reference TRBV30 and TRBJ2-1, is SQTIHQWPATLVQPVGSPLSLECTVEGTSNPNLYWYRQAAGRGLQLLFYSVGIGQISSEVPQNLSASRPQDRQFILSSKKLLLSDSGFYLCAWSGTGIYNEQFFGPGTRLTVL.

This clonotype was observed a few times. The chain employs TRBV6-6 and TRBJ2-3, with 7 positions matching TRBD2. Germline values: CDR1 MNHNY, CDR2 SVGAGI (reference sequence). V was clipped by 9 bases and J by 6 bases; unmatched bases: 6. This CDR3 region has 12 residues. The CDR3: CASTGGGDTQYF. Written as DNA, the CDR3 is TGTGCCAGTACTGGGGGAGGGGATACGCAGTATTTT.

This clonotype was seen many times. V usage is TRBV20-1 and J usage is TRBJ2-4; 8 bases align to TRBD1. CDR3 length equals 15 residues. The junction had 4 bases not matched to a gene; V was cut back by 2 bases and J by 1 base. Germline CDR1 reads DFQATT; CDR2 reads SNEGSKA (reference sequence). The CDR3 DNA sequence: TGCAGTGCTAGACCACAGGGGGTGGCCAAAAACATTCAGTACTTC. This sequence encodes CSARPQGVAKNIQYF.